This T cell receptor (beta chain) is from a study of immune heterogeneity within non-small cell lung tumors. In the study overall: Of all tumors, several turned out to be squamous cell carcinomas, 10 to 11 were non-squamous carcinomas and 1 was not otherwise specified. The study, taken as a whole, reports: Recurrence of the same dominant CDR3 beta clonotypes was seen across tumor sites within a patient, and site-unique high-frequency clones were present alongside them. In tumor regions, T-cell clonality showed a moderate but significant correlation with local tumor mutational burden (R roughly 0.34).

As template, the study used bulk tumor genomic DNA at 500 to 750 ng per sample. Each primary tumor yielded several biopsies, collected far apart from one another at surgery. Those enrolled were patients newly diagnosed with untreated non-small cell lung cancer and undergoing curative surgery. This clonotype has more than one count but fewer than ten. Its antigen is as yet unknown. The CDR3 is made up of 12 amino acids. V was pared by 2 bases and J by 5 bases, with 5 bases between. The germline V gene encodes CDR1 SGHVS and CDR2 FNYEAQ. For the TCR beta CDR3, multiplex PCR with 32 V and 13 J primers performed the amplification. A single record per CDR3 protein comes from TCRdb applying MiXCR to the multiplex PCR reads. The sample yields about 6,100 distinct CDR3 sequences, 20% to 25% seen once.

The specimen was lung tumor tissue. The sequence derives from a female donor with non-small cell lung cancer. The chain uses TRBV7-6 and TRBJ2-3; D uncertain. Here the CDR3 DNA reads TGTGCCAGCAGCTTACCAGAAGATACGCAGTATTTT. Amino acids: CASSLPEDTQYF.